This paragraph covers one TCR beta chain sequence. Its specific antigen is unknown. This sample is drawn from a study of cytomegalovirus exposure and HLA in healthy donors (dated by TCRdb to between 2016 and 2019). Some background on the complete study: In an earlier analysis of roughly 500 of the donors, under 300 Gb of sequence data and some 120 million unique TCR beta sequences from 150 million to 200 million T cells were reported. Roughly 310 gigabases of sequencing data and around 87 million unique TCR sequences were included in an early release covering about 600 HLA-typed donors. The genetic ancestry cluster associated with self-reported Caucasian donors included about 84% of the 300 to 400 genotyped donors. The aim of the study was to test whether cataloging public T cell receptors could identify signatures of past pathogen exposure. The study used immunosequencing to profile the T cell repertoires of 666 subjects and linked those repertoires to cytomegalovirus serostatus. In addition to the first cohort of approximately 670 subjects, a separate validation cohort of 120 different subjects was used. To predict cytomegalovirus infection status, the study brought together high-throughput TCR immunosequencing, statistical association of individual TCRs with disease status, and machine learning. A later analysis re-analyzed previously published TCR beta repertoires from about 730 donors and added high-resolution HLA genotyping to study TCR occurrence patterns. In the later analysis, no new phenotypic data were used to find candidate immune exposures; instead, reliance was placed on TCR beta sequences and their occurrence across donors. An earlier analysis of 587 of the donors used high-throughput TCR beta sequencing to judge whether each TCR beta V gene segment behaved as functional or pseudogenic. Alongside the repertoire data, information on donor age, sex, ethnicity and CMV serostatus was compiled. A later genetic analysis used genome-wide SNP genotypes for about 60% of the 666 donors, treating that subset as a discovery cohort. Every discovery cohort repertoire had been produced on one sequencing platform. Both class I and class II loci were covered by HLA typing, at four-digit resolution. Typing coverage varied by locus: roughly 629-630 donors for A, B, C, DRB1 and DQB1; roughly 500 for DQA1; over 600 for DPA1; under 490 for DPB1. Several DR-DQ haplotypes were handled as single units for association and clustering because linkage in the cohort was strong. On average, roughly 200,000 unique TCR beta nucleotide sequences were sequenced per donor among 398 genotyped donors of the cohort, with roughly a sixth of those sequences being non-productive. Beyond this particular receptor, the publication reports: Immune exposure information for the cohort was limited to CMV serostatus. The 87-base-pair reads could not distinguish some IMGT-functional V segments, including TRBV6-2 and TRBV6-3, so those segments were excluded. Because HLA typing was unavailable for some donors at each locus, only the typed subset was used in association tests. The cohort was sequenced for TCR beta chains only, and without alpha or paired-chain data the features that could be detected were limited. Cytomegalovirus status was reported to be diagnosed by the classifier with high specificity and sensitivity in both the original and validation cohorts. The study listed 150 to 200 TCR beta chains as associated with cytomegalovirus. An association between a missense DCLRE1C variant and V-gene and J-gene trimming of TCR beta chains was found in a later genetic analysis and replicated in an independent cohort. Some 15 rarely observed V segments, including chromosome 9 orphons, were excluded from the earlier analysis of several hundred of the donors because counts were too low. A few of the identified cytomegalovirus-associated TCR beta chains were confirmed in vitro to be specific for cytomegalovirus antigens. In an earlier analysis of some 640 of the donors, most TCR beta V segments were observed in productive rearrangements about 87% or about 30% of the time, broadly matching IMGT annotations. Sequencing depth was assumed to be roughly uniform across donors in the presence/absence analyses, though that assumption may not hold. While some public TCRs were present in many individuals, most TCR sequences turned up only very rarely across donors. A further reported finding was that TCR beta sequences accurately predicted the HLA-A and HLA-B alleles for most subjects in the first cohort. Specific HLA alleles were associated with more than 15,000 TCR beta sequences at a false discovery rate of 0.05 in a later analysis. When HLA alleles, especially DR and DQ, strongly co-occurred, TCR associations were difficult to assign to individual alleles. According to a later analysis, parvovirus B19, influenza, CMV and Epstein-Barr virus appeared linked to several top co-occurrence clusters. In a later analysis, HLA-associated TCR beta chains were found to be more clonally expanded and to have lower generation probabilities than equally common non-associated chains. A group of highly shared sequence variants was considered likely to be a technical artifact of the sequencing pipeline. In a later genetic analysis, fewer N-insertions in productive TCRs were reported among donors in an Asian-associated ancestry cluster than the approximately 630-donor mean. According to the authors, the approach could potentially be generalized to other disease states and immunological phenotypes. In a later analysis, TCR association rates were found to vary across HLA loci, with the most associated TCRs seen for DRB1 alleles and the fewest for HLA-C alleles. Most CMV-associated TCR beta chains appeared to be HLA-restricted in a later analysis, and the HLA associations seemed to be driven largely by CMV exposure. Linkage disequilibrium might explain the correlated functional status among segregating V segments, but an unknown experimental factor could not be excluded.

CDR3 length: 14 amino acids, cysteine to phenylalanine. Only the CDR3 part of the read is kept: 42 bases, read in frame from the first base. Germline trimming amounts to 5 bases on V and 4 bases on J, with 6 as the count of junction bases outside the gene matches. The germline V gene yields MGHRA for CDR1 and YSYEKL for CDR2. Preparation of the library involved the immunoSEQ multiplex PCR assay. For the multiplex PCR, a mixture combining 60 forward primers for TCR Vbeta segments and 13 reverse primers for TCR Jbeta segments was used. The CDR3 region of rearranged TCR beta genes was amplified from genomic DNA with a multiplex PCR assay. Amplified TCR beta libraries were sequenced as 87-base-pair reads on the Illumina HiSeq System. The study's processing was this. In a later analysis, tens of millions of unique TCR beta chains were counted across the approximately 670 repertoires, and roughly 11 million of these chains were shared by at least two donors. Raw reads were error-corrected and collapsed into unique sequences by a nearest-neighbor algorithm in which closely related sequences were merged to remove PCR and sequencing errors. Alignment of CDR3 sequences to IMGT reference sequences was used to assign V, D and J gene segments. For a sequence to be retained, a match of at least six nucleotides to both a V gene segment and a J gene segment was required. A rearrangement was called productive if the CDR3 had no stop codons and remained in frame with V and J, and every other rearrangement was called non-productive. CDR3 was defined according to IMGT convention as the region running from the second conserved V-encoded cysteine to the conserved J-encoded phenylalanine. The earlier analysis of a few hundred of the donors excluded any sequence lacking an unambiguous match to a single V gene segment. An earlier analysis of a few hundred of the donors classified V segments as functional when productive rearrangements were above 56.7% and as segregating when the standard deviation between donors was above 5%. A statistical classification framework was developed to diagnose cytomegalovirus status using the catalog of TCR beta chain sequences. In a later analysis, V and J genes were assigned by comparing TCR nucleotide sequences against IMGT/GENE-DB human TR gene sequences. In a later analysis, CDR3 sequences and most-parsimonious VDJ recombination scenarios were assigned using the TCRdist pipeline. In a later analysis, each TCR beta chain was defined by its CDR3 amino acid sequence together with its V-gene family, and reads without a unique V-gene family were excluded. To address suspected cross-contamination and a sequencing artifact, a later analysis removed approximately 590 highly shared, low-generation-probability nucleotide sequences. In a later analysis, a clonal expansion index was calculated for each public chain from normalized within-repertoire ranks of inferred template counts. Generation probabilities in a later analysis came from a VDJ recombination model fitted to out-of-frame rearrangements, and those results were checked against IGoR. A later analysis scored TCR-TCR, TCR-HLA and TCR-CMV co-occurrence with hypergeometric tests, applying a repertoire-size bias correction to TCR pairs. A later analysis estimated false discovery rates by permuting HLA or CMV assignments 20 times. A later analysis grouped co-occurring TCRs with DBSCAN, adding TCRdist sequence similarity when clustering within HLA-allele-positive subsets. Co-occurrence clustering excluded repertoires with fewer than 30,000 or more than 120,000 public chains, plus five with anomalous nucleotide sharing. Held by TCRdb, this immuneACCESS table contains in-frame sequences only and omits some clones. Under half of the omission traces to an unresolved V gene where checked; the cause of the rest is unknown. The V and J calls and the clone size are those of that table, but D and trimming were determined from the DNA. This sample's records show 40,000 to 45,000 clones. The ten top clones hold about 6.3% of the sample.

The cohort consisted of hundreds of healthy bone marrow donors. At the time of sampling, all cohort members were nominally healthy, though unrecorded immune exposures were likely present. The donor was CMV seronegative and belonged to the group of 350 or so seronegative cohort members. A peripheral blood sample was collected from each donor, and TCR beta sequencing was performed on peripheral blood mononuclear cells. Genomic DNA extraction from the blood cell samples was performed with the Qiagen DNeasy Blood Extraction Kit. This receptor was identified in a man aged 30 to 45 in good health and CMV-seronegative. The V and J segments used are TRBV4-1 and TRBJ2-3; the junction holds 7 bases that match TRBD1. The sample was PBMCs. The CDR3 amino acid sequence is: CASSYRGQADTQYF. At the DNA level, the sequence is TGCGCCAGCAGCTATAGGGGGCAGGCAGATACGCAGTATTTT.